This TCR beta chain stems from a study of cytomegalovirus exposure and HLA in healthy donors. The CDR3 is 12 amino acids. V lost 6 bases and J lost 9; bases outside the gene matches: 5. CDR1 and CDR2 (germline): SNHLY, FYNNEI. 60 Vbeta and 13 Jbeta primers were used in PCR. Clones were sequenced by immunoSEQ multiplex PCR, and TCRdb holds only the in-frame ones, with some missing. The sample contains about 180,000 clones, more than 70% of which appear only once. The chain carries TRBV2 and TRBJ2-1; 7 nucleotides match TRBD2. This TCR was recovered from a girl aged 5-17 years in good health and CMV-seropositive. What was sequenced was PBMCs. The CDR3 bases are TGTGCCAGCAGCCGGGGGGTAGGTGAGCAGTTCTTC. Protein: CASSRGVGEQFF.